A single T cell receptor beta chain is shown here with its context. Its antigen remains unidentified. This record belongs to a study of cytomegalovirus exposure and HLA in healthy donors. Overall study findings and caveats: Later work associated more than 15,000 TCR beta sequences with HLA alleles at 0.05 false discovery rate. A later analysis linked a missense DCLRE1C variant to TCR beta V- and J-gene trimming. Exclusion applied to some V segments, including TRBV6-2 and TRBV6-3, as they were indistinguishable.

PCR primers comprised 60 Vbeta and 13 Jbeta primers. In the source study's methods: Approximately 12 million of the 80 million or so unique TCR beta chains counted in a later analysis were shared. Generated by immunoSEQ multiplex PCR, the TCRdb table keeps only in-frame clones and is missing some. The D gene and trimming were derived from the DNA, and the V and J assignments and clone size from that table. The table records about 160,000 clones, about 80% of them present only once. From germline, CDR1 is SGHRS and CDR2 YFSETQ. The germline V and J ends were trimmed by 7 bases and 5 bases, with 13 bases remaining between them. The CDR3 is 12 residues long.

The sample consisted of PBMCs. This chain connects TRBV5-1 to TRBJ2-7, with D hard to call. The source is a woman in her forties or fifties in good health and CMV-seronegative. Here the CDR3 DNA reads TGCGCCAGCCGGGTAACTTGGGACGAGCAGTACTTC. It is translated as CASRVTWDEQYF.